A few counts support the clone carrying this TCR beta chain. This CDR3 is built from 17 residues. Germline V lookup: CDR1 LNHDA, CDR2 SQIVND (reference sequence). Trimming removed 1 base from V and 5 bases from J, with 20 bases in between. The repertoire was sequenced with immunoSEQ multiplex PCR; TCRdb's copy has only in-frame clones and lacks some. The sample holds around 100,000 clones, roughly 80% seen once. These data are taken from a study of T cell clones after liver transplantation. Study summary: Subjects received no induction therapy and standard immunosuppression until randomization at 12-24 months post-transplant.

This TCR derives from a human patient who received a liver transplant. Some of the T cells might come from the graft donor. V gene TRBV19 combines with J gene TRBJ1-2; D is possibly TRBD1 (6 bases). The material was CD4+ T cells from blood, obtained about 50 months after liver transplant. The CDR3 spells CASSIGFSGAWLYGYTF. The CDR3 DNA reads as TGTGCCAGTAGTATAGGTTTTTCGGGGGCTTGGTTGTATGGCTACACCTTC.